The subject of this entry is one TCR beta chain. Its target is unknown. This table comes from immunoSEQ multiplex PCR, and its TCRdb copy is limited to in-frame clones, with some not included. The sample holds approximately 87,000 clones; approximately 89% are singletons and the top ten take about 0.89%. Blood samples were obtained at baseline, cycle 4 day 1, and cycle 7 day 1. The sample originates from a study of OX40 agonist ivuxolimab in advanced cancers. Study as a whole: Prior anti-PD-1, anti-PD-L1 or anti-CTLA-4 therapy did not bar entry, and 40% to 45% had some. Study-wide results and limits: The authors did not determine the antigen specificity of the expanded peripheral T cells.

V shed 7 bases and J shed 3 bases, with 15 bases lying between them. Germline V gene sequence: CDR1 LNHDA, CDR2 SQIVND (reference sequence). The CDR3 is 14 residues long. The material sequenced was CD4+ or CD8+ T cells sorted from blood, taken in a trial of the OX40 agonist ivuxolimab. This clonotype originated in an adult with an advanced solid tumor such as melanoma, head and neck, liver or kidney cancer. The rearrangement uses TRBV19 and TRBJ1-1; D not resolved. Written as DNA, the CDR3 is TGTGCCAGTACCGGTCAAAACCTGTACACTGAAGCTTTCTTT. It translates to CASTGQNLYTEAFF.